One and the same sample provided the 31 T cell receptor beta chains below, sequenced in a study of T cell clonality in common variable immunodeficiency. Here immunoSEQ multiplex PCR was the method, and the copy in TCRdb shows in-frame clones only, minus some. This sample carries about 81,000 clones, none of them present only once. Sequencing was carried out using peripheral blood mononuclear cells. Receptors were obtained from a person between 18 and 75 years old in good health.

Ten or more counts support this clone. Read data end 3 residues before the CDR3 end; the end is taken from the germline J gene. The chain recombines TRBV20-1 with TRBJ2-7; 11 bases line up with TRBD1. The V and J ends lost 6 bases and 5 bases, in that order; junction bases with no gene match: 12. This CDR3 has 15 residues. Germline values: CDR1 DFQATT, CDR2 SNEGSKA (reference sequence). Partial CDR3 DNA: TGCAGTGCCAAGGACAGGGGGCGTGGGAACAACGAG. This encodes CSAKDRGRGNNE. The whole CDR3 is CSAKDRGRGNNEQYF.

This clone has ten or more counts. The sequenced part of the CDR3 DNA is TGTGCCAGCAGCGAGGGGAACACTGAA. This encodes CASSEGNTE. The full CDR3 protein reads CASSEGNTEAFF. The chain carries TRBV7-3 and TRBJ1-1; D is unresolved. Read coverage stops 3 residues before the CDR3 terminus; the germline J gene supplies the remainder. There are 12 residues in the CDR3. The germline V gene has CDR1 SGHTA and CDR2 FQGTGA. The ends were cut back, 5 bases at V and 1 base at J, with 5 bases in the middle.

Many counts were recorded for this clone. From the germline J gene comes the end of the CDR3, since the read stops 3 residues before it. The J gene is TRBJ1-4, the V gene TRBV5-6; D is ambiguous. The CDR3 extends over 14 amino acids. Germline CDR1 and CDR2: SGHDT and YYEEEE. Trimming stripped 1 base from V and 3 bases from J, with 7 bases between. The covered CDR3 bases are TGTGCCAGCAGCTTGTTAGGGCCTAATGAAAAA. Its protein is CASSLLGPNEK. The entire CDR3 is CASSLLGPNEKLFF.

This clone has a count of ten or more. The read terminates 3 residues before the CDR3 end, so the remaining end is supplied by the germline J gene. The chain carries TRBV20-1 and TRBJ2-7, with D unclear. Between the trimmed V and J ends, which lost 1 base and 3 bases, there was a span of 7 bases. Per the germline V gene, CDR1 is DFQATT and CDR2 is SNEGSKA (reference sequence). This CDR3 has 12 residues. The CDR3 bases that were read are TGCAGTGCTAGAGGCACCAGCTACGAG. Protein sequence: CSARGTSYE. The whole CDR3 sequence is CSARGTSYEQYF.

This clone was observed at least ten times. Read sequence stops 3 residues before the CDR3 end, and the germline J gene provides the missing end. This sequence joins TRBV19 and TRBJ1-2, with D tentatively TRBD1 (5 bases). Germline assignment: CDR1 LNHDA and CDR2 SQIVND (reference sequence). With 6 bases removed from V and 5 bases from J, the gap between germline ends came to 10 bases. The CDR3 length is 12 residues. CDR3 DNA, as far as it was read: TGTGCCAGTAGGGCAGGGAGGTATGGC. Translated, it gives CASRAGRYG. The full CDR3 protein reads CASRAGRYGYTF.

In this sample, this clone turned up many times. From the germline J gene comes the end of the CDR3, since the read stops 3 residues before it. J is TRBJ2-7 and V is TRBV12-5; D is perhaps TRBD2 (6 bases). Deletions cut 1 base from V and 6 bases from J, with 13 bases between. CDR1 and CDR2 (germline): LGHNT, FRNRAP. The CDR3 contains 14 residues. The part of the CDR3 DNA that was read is TGTGCTAGTGGTTTGGGGCCGTCGCGGGGCGAG. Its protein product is CASGLGPSRGE. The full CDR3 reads CASGLGPSRGEQYF.

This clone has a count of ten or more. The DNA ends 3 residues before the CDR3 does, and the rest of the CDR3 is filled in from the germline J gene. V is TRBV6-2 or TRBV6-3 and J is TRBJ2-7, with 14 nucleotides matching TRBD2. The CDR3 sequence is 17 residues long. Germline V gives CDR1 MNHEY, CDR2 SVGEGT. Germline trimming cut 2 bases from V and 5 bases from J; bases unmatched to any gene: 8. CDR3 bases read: TGTGCCAGCAGTTACCACTTGGGACTAGCGGGAGTGAACGAG. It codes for CASSYHLGLAGVNE. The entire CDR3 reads CASSYHLGLAGVNEQYF.

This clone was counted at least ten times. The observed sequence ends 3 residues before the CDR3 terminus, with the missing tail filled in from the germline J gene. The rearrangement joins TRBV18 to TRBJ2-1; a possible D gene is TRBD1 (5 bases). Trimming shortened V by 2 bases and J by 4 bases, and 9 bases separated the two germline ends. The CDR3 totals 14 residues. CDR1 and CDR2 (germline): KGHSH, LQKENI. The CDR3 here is CASSPGAVYNEQFF. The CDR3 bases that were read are TGTGCCAGCTCACCAGGGGCCGTATACAATGAG.

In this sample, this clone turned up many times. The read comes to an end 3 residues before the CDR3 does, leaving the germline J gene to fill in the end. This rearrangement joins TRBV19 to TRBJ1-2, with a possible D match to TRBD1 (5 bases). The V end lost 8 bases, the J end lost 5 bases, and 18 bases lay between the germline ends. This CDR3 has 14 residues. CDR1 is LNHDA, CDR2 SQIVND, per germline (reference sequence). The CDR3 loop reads CASQRDSLEYGYTF. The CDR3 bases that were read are TGTGCCAGTCAGAGGGACTCTCTGGAGTATGGC.

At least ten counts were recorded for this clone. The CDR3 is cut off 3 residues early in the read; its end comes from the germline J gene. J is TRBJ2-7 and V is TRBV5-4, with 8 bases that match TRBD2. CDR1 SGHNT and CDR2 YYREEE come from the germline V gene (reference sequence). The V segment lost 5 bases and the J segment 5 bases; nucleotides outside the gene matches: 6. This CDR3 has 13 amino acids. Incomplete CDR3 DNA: TGTGCCAGCAGGAGCGGGAGACGGGACGAG. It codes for CASRSGRRDE. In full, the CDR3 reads CASRSGRRDEQYF. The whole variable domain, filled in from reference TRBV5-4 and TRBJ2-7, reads ETGVTQSPTHLIKTRGQQVTLRCSSQSGHNTVSWYQQALGQGPQFIFQYYREEENGRGNFPPRFSGLQFPNYSSELNVNALELDDSALYLCASRSGRRDEQYFGPGTRLTVT.

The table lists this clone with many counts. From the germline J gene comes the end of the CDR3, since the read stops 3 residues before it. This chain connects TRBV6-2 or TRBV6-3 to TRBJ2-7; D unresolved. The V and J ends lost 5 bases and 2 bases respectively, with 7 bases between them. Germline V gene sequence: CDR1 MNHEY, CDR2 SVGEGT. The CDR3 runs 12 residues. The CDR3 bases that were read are TGTGCCAGCAGTCAGGTGACCTACGAG. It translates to CASSQVTYE. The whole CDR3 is CASSQVTYEQYF.

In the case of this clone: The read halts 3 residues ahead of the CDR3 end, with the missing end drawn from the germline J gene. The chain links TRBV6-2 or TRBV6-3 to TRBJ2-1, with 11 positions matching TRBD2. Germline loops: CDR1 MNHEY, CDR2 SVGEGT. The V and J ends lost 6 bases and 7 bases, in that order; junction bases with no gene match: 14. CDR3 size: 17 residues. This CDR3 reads CASRFEVAGGPKNEQFF. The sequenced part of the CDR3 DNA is TGTGCCAGCAGATTTGAGGTAGCGGGAGGGCCTAAGAATGAG.

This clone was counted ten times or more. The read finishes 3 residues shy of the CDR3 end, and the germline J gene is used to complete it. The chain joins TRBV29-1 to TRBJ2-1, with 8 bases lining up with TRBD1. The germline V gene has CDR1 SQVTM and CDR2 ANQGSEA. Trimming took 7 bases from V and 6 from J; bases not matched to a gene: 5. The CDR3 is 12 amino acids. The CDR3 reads CSGTGGINEQFF. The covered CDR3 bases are TGCAGCGGAACAGGGGGAATCAATGAG.

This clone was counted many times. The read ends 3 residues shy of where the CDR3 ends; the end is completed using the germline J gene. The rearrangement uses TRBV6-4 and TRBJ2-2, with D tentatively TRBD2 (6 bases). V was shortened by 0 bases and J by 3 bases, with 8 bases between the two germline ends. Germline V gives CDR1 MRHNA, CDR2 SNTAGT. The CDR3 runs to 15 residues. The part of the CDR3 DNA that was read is TGTGCCAGCAGTGACTCGCCTAGCGACACCGGGGAG. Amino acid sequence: CASSDSPSDTGE. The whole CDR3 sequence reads CASSDSPSDTGELFF.

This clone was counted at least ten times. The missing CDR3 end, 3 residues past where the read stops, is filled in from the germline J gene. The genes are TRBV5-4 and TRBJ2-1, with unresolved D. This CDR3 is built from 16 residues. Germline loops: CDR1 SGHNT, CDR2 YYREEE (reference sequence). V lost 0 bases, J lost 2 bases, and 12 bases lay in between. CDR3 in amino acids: CASSLAAGEPYNEQFF. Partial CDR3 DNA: TGTGCCAGCAGCTTGGCGGCAGGCGAGCCCTACAATGAG.

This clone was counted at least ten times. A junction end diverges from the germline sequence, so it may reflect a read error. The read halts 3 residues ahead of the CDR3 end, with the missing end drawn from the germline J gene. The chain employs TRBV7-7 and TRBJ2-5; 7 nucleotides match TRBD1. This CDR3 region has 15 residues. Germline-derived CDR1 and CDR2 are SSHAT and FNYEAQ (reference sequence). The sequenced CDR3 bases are TGTGCTAGCAGCTTTGCGACAGGGCCCCAAGAGACC. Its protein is CASSFATGPQET. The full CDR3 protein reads CASSFATGPQETQYF.

The CDR3 bases that were read are TGTGCCAGCGGCTCCCGGGACTCCTACACAGATACG. Translation: CASGSRDSYTDT. The full CDR3 protein reads CASGSRDSYTDTQYF. The chain couples TRBV7-9 to TRBJ2-3; maybe TRBD2 (6 bases). Read sequence stops 3 residues before the CDR3 end, and the germline J gene provides the missing end. This CDR3 region has 15 residues. CDR1 is SEHNR, CDR2 FQNEAQ, per germline (reference sequence). Trimming removed 8 bases at V and 2 bases at J, with 17 bases between.

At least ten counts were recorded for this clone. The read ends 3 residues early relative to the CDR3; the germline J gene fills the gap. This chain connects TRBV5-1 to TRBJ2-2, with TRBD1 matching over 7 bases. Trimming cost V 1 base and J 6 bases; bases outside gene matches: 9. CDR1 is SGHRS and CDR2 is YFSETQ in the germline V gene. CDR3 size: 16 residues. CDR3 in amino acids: CASSLRTGAESGELFF. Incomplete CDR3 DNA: TGCGCCAGCAGCTTGCGGACAGGCGCCGAGTCCGGGGAG.

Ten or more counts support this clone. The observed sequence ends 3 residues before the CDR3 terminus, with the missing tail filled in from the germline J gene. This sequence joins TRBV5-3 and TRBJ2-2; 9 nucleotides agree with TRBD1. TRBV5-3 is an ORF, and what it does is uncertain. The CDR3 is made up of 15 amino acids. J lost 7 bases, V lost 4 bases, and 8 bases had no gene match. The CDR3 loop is CARSGPGQGYGELFF. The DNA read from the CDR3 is TGTGCCAGAAGCGGACCGGGACAGGGTTACGGGGAG.

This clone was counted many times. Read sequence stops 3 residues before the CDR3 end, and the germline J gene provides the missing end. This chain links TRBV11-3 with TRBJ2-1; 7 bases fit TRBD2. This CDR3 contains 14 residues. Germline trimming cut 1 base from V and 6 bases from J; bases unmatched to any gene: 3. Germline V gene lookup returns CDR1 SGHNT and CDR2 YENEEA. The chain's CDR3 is CASSLGGSPNEQFF. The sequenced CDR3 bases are TGTGCCAGCAGCTTAGGCGGGAGTCCCAATGAG.

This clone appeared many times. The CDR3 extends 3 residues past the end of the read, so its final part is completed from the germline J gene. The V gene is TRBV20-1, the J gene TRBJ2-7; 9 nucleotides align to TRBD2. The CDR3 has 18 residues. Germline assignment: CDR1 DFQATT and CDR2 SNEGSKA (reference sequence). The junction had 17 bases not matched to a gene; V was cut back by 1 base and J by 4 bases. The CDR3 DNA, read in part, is TGCAGTGCTAGAGGGGGTGGTAGCGGGGGCGGTTCCTTGTACGAG. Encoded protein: CSARGGGSGGGSLYE. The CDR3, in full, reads CSARGGGSGGGSLYEQYF.

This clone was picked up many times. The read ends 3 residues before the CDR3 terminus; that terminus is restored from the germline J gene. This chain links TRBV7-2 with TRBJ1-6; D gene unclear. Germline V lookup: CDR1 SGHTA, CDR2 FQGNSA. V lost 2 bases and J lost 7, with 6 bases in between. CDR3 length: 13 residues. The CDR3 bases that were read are TGTGCCAGCAGCTTAAACAGAAATTCACCC. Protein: CASSLNRNSP. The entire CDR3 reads CASSLNRNSPLHF. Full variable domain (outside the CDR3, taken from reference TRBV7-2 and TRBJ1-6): GAGVSQSPSNKVTEKGKDVELRCDPISGHTALYWYRQSLGQGLEFLIYFQGNSAPDKSGLPSDRFSAERTGGSVSTLTIQRTQQEDSAVYLCASSLNRNSPLHFGNGTRLTVT.

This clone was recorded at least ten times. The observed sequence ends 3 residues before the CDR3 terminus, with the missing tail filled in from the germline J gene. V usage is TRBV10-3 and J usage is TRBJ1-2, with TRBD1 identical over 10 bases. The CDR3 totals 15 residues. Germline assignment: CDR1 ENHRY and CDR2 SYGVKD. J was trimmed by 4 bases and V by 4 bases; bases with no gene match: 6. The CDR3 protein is CAISGTGGNSYGYTF. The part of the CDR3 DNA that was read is TGTGCCATCAGTGGGACAGGGGGAAATAGCTATGGC.

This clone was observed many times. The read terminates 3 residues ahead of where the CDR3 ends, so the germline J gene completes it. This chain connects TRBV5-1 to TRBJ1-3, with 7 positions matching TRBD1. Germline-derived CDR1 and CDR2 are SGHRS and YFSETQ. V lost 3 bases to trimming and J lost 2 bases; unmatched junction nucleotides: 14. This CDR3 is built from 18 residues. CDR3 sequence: CASSSGQVPPSTGNTIYF. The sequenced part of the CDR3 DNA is TGCGCCAGCAGCTCCGGACAGGTCCCGCCGTCAACTGGAAACACC.

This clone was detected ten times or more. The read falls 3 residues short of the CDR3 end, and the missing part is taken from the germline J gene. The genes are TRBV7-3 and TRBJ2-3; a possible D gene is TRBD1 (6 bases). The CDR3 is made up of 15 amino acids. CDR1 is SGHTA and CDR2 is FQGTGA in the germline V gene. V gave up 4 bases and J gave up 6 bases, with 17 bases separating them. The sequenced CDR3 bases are TGTGCCAGCAGCTGGACAGCTCCCCCTGGGGATACG. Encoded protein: CASSWTAPPGDT. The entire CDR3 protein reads CASSWTAPPGDTQYF.

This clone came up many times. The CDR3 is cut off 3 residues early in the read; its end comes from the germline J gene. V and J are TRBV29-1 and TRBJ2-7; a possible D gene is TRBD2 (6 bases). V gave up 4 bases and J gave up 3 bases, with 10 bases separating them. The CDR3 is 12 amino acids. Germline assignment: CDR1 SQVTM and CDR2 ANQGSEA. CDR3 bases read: TGCAGCGTTGCCGTGACTAGCTACGAG. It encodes CSVAVTSYE. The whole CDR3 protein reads CSVAVTSYEQYF.

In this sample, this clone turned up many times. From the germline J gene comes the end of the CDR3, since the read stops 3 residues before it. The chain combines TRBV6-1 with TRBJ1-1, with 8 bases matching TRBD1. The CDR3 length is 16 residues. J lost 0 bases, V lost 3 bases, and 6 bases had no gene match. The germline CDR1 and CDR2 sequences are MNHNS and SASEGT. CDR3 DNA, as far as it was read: TGTGCCAGCAGTGAGGACAGGGTAAGAATGAACACTGAA. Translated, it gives CASSEDRVRMNTE. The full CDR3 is CASSEDRVRMNTEAFF.

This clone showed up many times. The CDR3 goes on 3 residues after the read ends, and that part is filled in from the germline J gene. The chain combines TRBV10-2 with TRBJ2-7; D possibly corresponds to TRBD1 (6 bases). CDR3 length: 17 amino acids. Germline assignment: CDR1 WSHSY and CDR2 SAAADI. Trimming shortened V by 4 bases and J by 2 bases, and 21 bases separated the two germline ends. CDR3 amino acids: CASSVGRGVPFAYEQYF. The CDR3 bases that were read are TGCGCCAGCAGTGTTGGCAGGGGAGTCCCCTTTGCCTACGAG.

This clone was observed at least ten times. The CDR3 here is CASSIAGPPQHF. The DNA read from the CDR3 is TGTGCCAGTAGTATAGCAGGTCCGCCC. The V call is TRBV19, the J call TRBJ1-5; D remains unclear. The sequence runs out 3 residues before the end of the CDR3; the remainder is reconstructed from the germline J gene. V was clipped by 1 base and J by 9 bases, with 7 bases between them. CDR1 and CDR2 from the germline V gene are LNHDA and SQIVND (reference sequence). This CDR3 has 12 residues.

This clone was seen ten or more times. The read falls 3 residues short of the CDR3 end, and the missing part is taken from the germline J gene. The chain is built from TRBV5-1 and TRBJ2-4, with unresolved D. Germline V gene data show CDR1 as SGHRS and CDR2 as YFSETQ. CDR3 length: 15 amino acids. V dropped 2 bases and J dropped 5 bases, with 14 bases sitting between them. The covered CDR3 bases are TGCGCCAGCAGCTTAGGGCTCGGCCTCCAAAACATT. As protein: CASSLGLGLQNI. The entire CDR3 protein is CASSLGLGLQNIQYF.

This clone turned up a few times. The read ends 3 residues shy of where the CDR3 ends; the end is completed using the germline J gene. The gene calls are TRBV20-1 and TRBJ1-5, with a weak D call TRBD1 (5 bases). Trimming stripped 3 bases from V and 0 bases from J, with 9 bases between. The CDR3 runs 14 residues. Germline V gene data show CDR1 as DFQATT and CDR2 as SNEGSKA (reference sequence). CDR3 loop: CSASVGASNQPQHF. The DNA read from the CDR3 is TGCAGTGCTAGTGTAGGGGCTAGCAATCAGCCC.